These 7 T cell receptor beta chains came from one sample sequenced in a study of T cell repertoires in breast cancer. Blocking oligonucleotides added to a second nested PCR suppressed unpaired genes. Using its own MiXCR run on the emulsion pairing reads, TCRdb lists one record per CDR3 protein. The sample has approximately 40,000 distinct CDR3 sequences, 45% seen once. Paired alpha-beta TCRs of CD8+ T cells were analyzed by expanded emulsion RT-PCR. The specimen sequenced was CD8+ T cells. The origin of the receptors is a pool of human donors with breast cancer or a healthy control (not recorded which).

As DNA, the CDR3 is TGCGCCAGCAGTCCGGGCCTCCCTCCCATTGAAGCTTTCTTT. It encodes CASSPGLPPIEAFF. The rearrangement joins TRBV5-1 to TRBJ1-1; unclear D gene. In germline, CDR1 is SGHRS, CDR2 YFSETQ. V lost 5 bases to trimming and J lost 7 bases, with 18 bases between them. CDR3 length equals 14 residues.

The rearrangement joins TRBV6-1 to TRBJ1-5; D remains unclear. The CDR3 spans 13 residues. CDR1 MNHNS and CDR2 SASEGT come from the germline V gene. Trimming removed 5 bases from V and 5 bases from J, with 10 bases in between. CDR3 DNA: TGTGCCAGCAGTAACAGTCGGCATCAGCCCCAGCATTTT. Its translation is CASSNSRHQPQHF.

This clonotype is medium-sized in the sample. The chain couples TRBV27 to TRBJ2-6; D call uncertain. The CDR3 extends over 17 amino acids. With 0 bases removed from V and 0 bases from J, the gap between germline ends came to 9 bases. Germline lookup yields CDR1 MNHEY and CDR2 SMNVEV (reference sequence). CDR3 sequence (DNA): TGTGCCAGCAGTTTATCGCACGGAGACTCTGGGGCCAACGTCCTGACTTTC. It is translated as CASSLSHGDSGANVLTF. The full variable domain, with the rest looked up from reference TRBV27 and TRBJ2-6, is EAQVTQNPRYLITVTGKKLTVTCSQNMNHEYMSWYRQDPGLGLRQIYYSMNVEVTDKGDVPEGYKVSRKEKRNFPLILESPSPNQTSLYFCASSLSHGDSGANVLTFGAGSRLTVL.

In this sample, this clonotype turned up many times. The chain has TRBV6-1 and TRBJ1-1, with 9 nucleotides matching TRBD1. Germline trimming cut 10 bases from V and 0 bases from J; bases unmatched to any gene: 3. The germline gives CDR1 MNHNS, CDR2 SASEGT. This CDR3 has 13 residues. CDR3 sequence: CAIGTGLNTEAFF. For the CDR3, the DNA is TGTGCCATCGGGACAGGGCTGAACACTGAAGCTTTCTTT.

The V call is TRBV7-2, the J call TRBJ1-1; no reliable D call. Trimming left V 1 base short and J 8 bases short, with 8 bases between. Per germline, CDR1 SGHTA and CDR2 FQGNSA. This CDR3 comprises 12 residues. This chain's CDR3 is CASSLELGEAFF. The CDR3 DNA reads as TGTGCCAGCAGCTTAGAGTTGGGGGAAGCTTTCTTT.

The chain employs TRBV7-3 and TRBJ1-1, with 10 positions matching TRBD1. Germline CDR1 reads SGHTA; CDR2 reads FQGTGA. The ends lost 5 bases at V and 7 bases at J; junction bases unmatched: 10. This CDR3 has 15 residues. The CDR3 nucleotides read TGTGCCAGCAGCCAGACAGGGGGCGACTACATTGAAGCTTTCTTT. Protein: CASSQTGGDYIEAFF.

This clonotype was seen a few times. The chain links TRBV3-1 to TRBJ2-3; tentative D call: TRBD1 (5 bases). The V gene's germline CDR1 is LGHDT and CDR2 YNNKEL (reference sequence). V lost 4 bases and J 2 bases, leaving 16 bases between the germline ends. There are 16 residues in the CDR3. CDR3 amino acids: CASSPFLGPDTDTQYF. In DNA, the CDR3 is TGTGCCAGCAGCCCTTTTCTGGGGCCCGACACAGATACGCAGTATTTT.